The rows below give T cell receptor beta chains drawn from one sample of a study of blood T cell repertoires in COVID-19. Data came from immunoSEQ multiplex PCR; TCRdb stores just in-frame clones and leaves some out. The sample lists over 120,000 clones; around 90% were seen once. Sequencing was carried out using peripheral blood. The source of these receptors is a man in his 70s with acute or convalescent COVID-19. CDR3s include the opening cysteine and the closing phenylalanine or tryptophan. D genes are given only for firm matches. Clone sizes are given selectively: once, few, many, or a class where the clone is expanded.

d_call	v_call	clone_size	j_call	cdr3_aa	cdr3_nt
-	TRBV6-5	once	TRBJ1-5	CASSYSRGSNQPQHF	TGTGCCAGCAGTTACTCACGGGGGAGCAATCAGCCCCAGCATTTT
-	TRBV28	few	TRBJ1-1	CASSRGGLNTEAFF	TGTGCCAGCAGTAGGGGGGGCCTTAACACTGAAGCTTTCTTT
TRBD2	TRBV5-4	-	TRBJ2-1	CASSLDGLAPAGNEQFF	TGTGCCAGCAGCTTAGACGGACTAGCCCCCGCCGGTAATGAGCAGTTCTTC
TRBD2	TRBV7-8	-	TRBJ2-7	CASSLLAGGPHEQYF	TGTGCCAGCAGCTTATTAGCGGGAGGGCCCCACGAGCAGTACTTC
-	TRBV7-9	-	TRBJ1-1	CASSKDVQKKAFF	TGTGCCAGCAGCAAGGATGTACAGAAGAAAGCTTTCTTT
TRBD1	TRBV4-1	-	TRBJ2-7	CASSLGPLGQGYEQYF	TGCGCCAGCAGCCTGGGTCCATTGGGACAGGGATACGAGCAGTACTTC
-	TRBV12-3/TRBV12-4	-	TRBJ1-2	CASSSTGAYGYTF	TGTGCCAGCAGTTCGACAGGAGCTTATGGCTACACCTTC
-	TRBV11-1	-	TRBJ2-7	CASSSSDNPSYEQYF	TGTGCCAGCAGCTCCTCGGACAATCCTTCCTACGAGCAGTACTTC
TRBD1	TRBV27	-	TRBJ1-5	CASSSRQGQPQHF	TGTGCCAGCAGTTCCCGACAGGGCCAGCCCCAGCATTTT
TRBD1	TRBV27	-	TRBJ1-2	CASSLWGQGRDRGYTF	TGTGCCAGCAGTTTATGGGGACAGGGAAGAGATAGAGGCTACACCTTC
-	TRBV7-2	-	TRBJ2-7	CASSLYGGEQYF	TGTGCCAGCAGCTTGTACGGGGGAGAGCAGTACTTC
-	TRBV3-1/TRBV3-2	-	TRBJ2-7	CASSQDRYEQYF	TGTGCCAGCAGCCAGGACAGATACGAGCAGTACTTC
-	TRBV5-1	-	TRBJ2-5	CASSRQLTTQQTQYF	TGCGCCAGCAGCCGGCAGCTGACTACTCAACAGACCCAGTACTTC
TRBD1	TRBV7-9	-	TRBJ2-1	CASSLKTGGVDNEQFF	TGTGCCAGCAGCTTAAAGACAGGGGGTGTTGACAATGAGCAGTTCTTC
-	TRBV2	-	TRBJ2-7	CASSVGGPNEQYF	TGTGCCAGCAGTGTGGGGGGGCCCAACGAGCAGTACTTC
-	TRBV10-3	once	TRBJ1-5	CAISSQTQPQHF	TGTGCCATCAGTTCACAAACCCAGCCCCAGCATTTT
TRBD2	TRBV30	-	TRBJ2-2	CAWSPVGLATSNTGELFF	TGTGCCTGGAGCCCAGTTGGACTAGCGACCTCGAACACCGGGGAGCTGTTTTTT
-	TRBV2	-	TRBJ2-3	CASSRRTGLATDTQYF	TGTGCCAGCAGTAGACGGACGGGACTCGCGACAGATACGCAGTATTTT
TRBD2	TRBV3-1/TRBV3-2	-	TRBJ2-3	CASSHSGLAGGLTDTQYF	TGTGCCAGCAGCCATTCCGGACTAGCGGGGGGCCTCACAGATACGCAGTATTTT
TRBD1	TRBV7-6	-	TRBJ1-2	CASSLGGGGYTF	TGTGCCAGCAGCTTAGGAGGGGGCGGCTACACCTTC
-	TRBV6-1	once	TRBJ2-3	CASSEARGVRTDTQYF	TGTGCCAGCAGTGAAGCGCGCGGGGTGCGCACAGATACGCAGTATTTT
TRBD1	TRBV5-4	-	TRBJ1-2	CASSYYRGPGHTF	TGTGCCAGCAGCTATTACAGGGGGCCGGGGCACACCTTC
TRBD1	TRBV27	-	TRBJ1-6	CASGTGGWNSPLHF	TGTGCCAGCGGAACAGGGGGCTGGAACTCACCCCTCCACTTT
TRBD1	TRBV3-1/TRBV3-2	-	TRBJ2-7	CASSRGTGGSYEQYF	TGTGCCAGCAGCCGAGGGACAGGGGGCTCCTACGAGCAGTACTTC
TRBD1	TRBV30	-	TRBJ1-1	CAYLANRGSATEAFF	TGTGCCTATCTAGCCAACAGGGGATCCGCTACTGAAGCTTTCTTT
-	TRBV5-1	-	TRBJ1-5	CASSPQGEFNQPQHF	TGCGCCAGCAGCCCACAGGGCGAGTTCAATCAGCCCCAGCATTTT
TRBD1	TRBV9	-	TRBJ2-3	CASSGRDRGTTDTQYF	TGTGCCAGCAGCGGGAGGGACAGGGGGACAACAGATACGCAGTATTTT
TRBD2	TRBV11-2	once	TRBJ2-7	CASSLLFLSGSSYEQYF	TGTGCCAGCAGCTTACTTTTTCTGAGCGGGAGCTCCTACGAGCAGTACTTC
TRBD2	TRBV5-1	-	TRBJ2-3	CASSLEGLAGGPADTQYF	TGCGCCAGCAGCTTGGAAGGACTAGCGGGAGGGCCGGCAGATACGCAGTATTTT
TRBD1	TRBV18	-	TRBJ2-2	CASSLGTGLFRGELFF	TGTGCCAGCTCACTAGGGACAGGCTTGTTTCGCGGGGAGCTGTTTTTT
TRBD1	TRBV24-1	-	TRBJ2-7	CATSDAGQGKYEQYF	TGTGCCACCAGTGATGCCGGACAGGGAAAATACGAGCAGTACTTC
-	TRBV2	-	TRBJ1-4	CASRTDSSATNEKLFF	TGTGCCAGCCGAACGGACAGCTCCGCAACTAATGAAAAACTGTTTTTT
-	TRBV28	-	TRBJ1-6	CASSESIEASPLHF	TGTGCCAGCAGCGAAAGCATAGAGGCCTCACCCCTCCACTTT
TRBD1	TRBV19	-	TRBJ2-7	CASSSGQGTYEQYF	TGTGCCAGTAGTTCCGGACAGGGAACCTACGAGCAGTACTTC
-	TRBV19	-	TRBJ1-1	CASSRVRMSLDTEAFF	TGTGCCAGTAGTAGGGTCAGGATGTCTCTGGACACTGAAGCTTTCTTT
-	TRBV4-1	-	TRBJ1-4	CASSQDKSGWEEKLFF	TGCGCCAGCAGCCAAGATAAATCGGGGTGGGAAGAAAAACTGTTTTTT
-	TRBV5-1	-	TRBJ1-5	CASSLEGGNQPQHF	TGCGCCAGCAGCTTGGAAGGGGGAAATCAGCCCCAGCATTTT
TRBD1	TRBV9	-	TRBJ1-2	CASSFGTGTTGYTF	TGTGCCAGCAGCTTCGGGACAGGGACTACTGGCTACACCTTC
TRBD1	TRBV19	-	TRBJ1-5	CASTKGQGDPPQHF	TGTGCCAGTACCAAGGGACAGGGGGACCCGCCCCAGCATTTT
-	TRBV7-9	-	TRBJ2-7	CASSSRVSNSYEQYF	TGTGCCAGCAGCTCACGGGTTTCCAACTCCTACGAGCAGTACTTC
-	TRBV28	-	TRBJ1-5	CASSLGIFSNQPQHF	TGTGCCAGCAGTTTGGGCATCTTTAGCAATCAGCCCCAGCATTTT
-	TRBV20-1	-	TRBJ2-7	CSARYYDEQYF	TGCAGTGCTAGATACTACGACGAGCAGTACTTC
-	TRBV3-1/TRBV3-2	-	TRBJ1-4	CASSQKTGSIATNEKLFF	TGTGCCAGCAGCCAAAAGACAGGTTCGATTGCAACTAATGAAAAACTGTTTTTT
-	TRBV6-6	-	TRBJ1-5	CASSSAGGNQPQHF	TGTGCCAGCAGTTCCGCCGGGGGCAATCAGCCCCAGCATTTT
-	TRBV5-4	-	TRBJ2-1	CASSLDSGSYNEQFF	TGTGCCAGCAGCTTGGATAGCGGCTCCTACAATGAGCAGTTCTTC
-	TRBV10-2	-	TRBJ1-5	CASSESGGLNQPQHF	TGCGCCAGCAGTGAGTCAGGCGGGCTGAATCAGCCCCAGCATTTT
-	TRBV7-2	-	TRBJ1-6	CASSLDPGGDSPLHF	TGTGCCAGCAGCTTAGACCCTGGAGGGGATTCACCCCTCCACTTT
TRBD1	TRBV27	-	TRBJ1-4	CASRYVPGQGYEKLFF	TGTGCCAGCAGATACGTTCCGGGACAGGGCTATGAAAAACTGTTTTTT
-	TRBV11-2	-	TRBJ1-3	CASSQRGSGNTIYF	TGTGCCAGCAGCCAAAGGGGCTCTGGAAACACCATATATTTT
-	TRBV6-5	-	TRBJ1-4	CASGFPRGKLFF	TGTGCCAGCGGTTTCCCCAGAGGAAAACTGTTTTTT